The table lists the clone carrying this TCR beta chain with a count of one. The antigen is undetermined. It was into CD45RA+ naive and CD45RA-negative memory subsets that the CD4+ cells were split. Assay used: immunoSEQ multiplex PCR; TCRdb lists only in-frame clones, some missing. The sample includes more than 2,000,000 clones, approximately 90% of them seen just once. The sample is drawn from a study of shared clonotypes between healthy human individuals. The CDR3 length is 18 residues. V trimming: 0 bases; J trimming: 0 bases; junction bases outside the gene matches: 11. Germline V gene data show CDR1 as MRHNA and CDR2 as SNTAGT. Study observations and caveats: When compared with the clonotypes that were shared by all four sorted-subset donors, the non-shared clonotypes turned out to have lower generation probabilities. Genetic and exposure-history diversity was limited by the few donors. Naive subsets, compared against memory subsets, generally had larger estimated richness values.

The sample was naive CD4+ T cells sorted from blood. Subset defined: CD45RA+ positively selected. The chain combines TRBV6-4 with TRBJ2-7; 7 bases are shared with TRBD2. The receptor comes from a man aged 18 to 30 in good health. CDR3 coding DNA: TGTGCCAGCAGTGACTCGGGGATGGCGGGAGTTTCCTCCTACGAGCAGTACTTC. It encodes CASSDSGMAGVSSYEQYF.